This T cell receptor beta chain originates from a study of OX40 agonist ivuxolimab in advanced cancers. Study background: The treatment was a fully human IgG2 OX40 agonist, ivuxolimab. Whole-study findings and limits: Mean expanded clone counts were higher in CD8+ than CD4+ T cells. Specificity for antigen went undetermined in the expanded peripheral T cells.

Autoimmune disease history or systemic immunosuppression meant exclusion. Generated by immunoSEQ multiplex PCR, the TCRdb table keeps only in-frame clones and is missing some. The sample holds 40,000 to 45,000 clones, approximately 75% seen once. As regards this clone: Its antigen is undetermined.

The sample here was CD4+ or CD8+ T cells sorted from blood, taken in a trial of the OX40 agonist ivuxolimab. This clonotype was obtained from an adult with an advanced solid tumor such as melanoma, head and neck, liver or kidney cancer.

The CDR3 nucleotides read TGTGCCAGCATCGGGACGCCGGATACGCAGTATTTT. The encoded protein is CASIGTPDTQYF. V usage is TRBV28 and J usage is TRBJ2-3; D could derive from TRBD1 or TRBD2 (5 bases each). V lost 7 bases and J 6 bases, leaving 11 bases between the germline ends. The CDR3 covers 12 residues. CDR1 and CDR2 (germline): MDHEN, SYDVKM. Combining the CDR3 with reference TRBV28 and TRBJ2-3 gives the whole variable domain DVKVTQSSRYLVKRTGEKVFLECVQDMDHENMFWYRQDPGLGLRLIYFSYDVKMKEKGDIPEGYSVSREKKERFSLILESASTNQTSMYLCASIGTPDTQYFGPGTRLTVL.